This is a list of T cell receptor beta chains from one sample in a study of glioma-infiltrating T cells. TCRdb passed the multiplex PCR reads through MiXCR, listing each CDR3 protein once. In the table there are more than 350,000 distinct CDR3 sequences, about two fifths of which are singletons. Specimen: glioma tissue, nonneoplastic brain tissue, or PBMCs (not recorded which). The source is a human donor with low-grade glioma or glioblastoma, undergoing nonglioma brain surgery, or in good health (not recorded which). CDR3s include the opening cysteine and the closing phenylalanine or tryptophan. A D gene is named only where the DNA matches it firmly. Not every row has a clone size; where given, it reads once, few, many or a size class.

d_call	clone_size	v_call	j_call	cdr3_length	cdr3_aa	cdr3_nt
TRBD2	.	TRBV7-9	TRBJ2-3	15	CASSSIAGGTDTQYF	TGTGCCAGCAGCTCCATAGCGGGAGGTACAGATACGCAGTATTTT
.	few	TRBV10-3	TRBJ1-2	14	CAISESPVSHGYTF	TGTGCCATCAGTGAGTCCCCCGTCTCCCATGGCTACACCTTC
TRBD2	few	TRBV2	TRBJ2-1	15	CASRERLAGHNEQFF	TGTGCCAGCAGAGAACGACTAGCGGGACACAATGAGCAGTTCTTC
.	few	TRBV20-1	TRBJ2-4	14	CSARFPARGIVQYF	TGCAGTGCTAGATTCCCGGCCCGGGGGATCGTTCAGTACTTC
TRBD1	.	TRBV4-1	TRBJ2-2	17	CASSRQLTGGDTGELFF	TGCGCCAGCAGCCGCCAATTAACAGGGGGCGACACCGGGGAGCTGTTTTTT
TRBD1	.	TRBV28	TRBJ1-2	16	CASSEPGTAPRYGCTF	TGTGCCAGCAGTGAACCCGGGACAGCTCCTAGATATGGCTGCACCTTC
.	.	TRBV4-3	TRBJ2-3	14	CASSTEGRSDTQYF	TGCGCCAGCTCGACCGAGGGGAGGAGCGATACGCAGTATTTT
TRBD2	.	TRBV7-9	TRBJ2-1	16	CASSLVVGLAMNEQFF	TGTGCCAGCAGCTTAGTAGTGGGACTAGCGATGAATGAGCAGTTCTTC
TRBD1	.	TRBV7-2	TRBJ2-3	16	CASSFETGGWADTQYF	TGTGCCAGCAGCTTTGAGACAGGGGGCTGGGCAGATACGCAGTATTTT
TRBD1	.	TRBV20-1	TRBJ2-7	14	CSASNRGWSYEQYF	TGCAGTGCCAGCAACAGGGGGTGGAGCTACGAGCAGTACTTC
.	.	TRBV20-1	TRBJ2-3	13	CSARDSIWDTQYF	TGCAGTGCTAGAGATAGCATTTGGGATACGCAGTATTTT
.	.	TRBV4-1	TRBJ2-1	16	CASSQFNGRVGYEQFF	TGCGCCAGCAGCCAATTTAATGGCAGGGTAGGGTACGAGCAGTTCTTC
TRBD1	.	TRBV28	TRBJ2-7	15	CASSVGTGRNYEQYF	TGTGCCAGCAGTGTAGGGACAGGGAGAAACTACGAGCAGTACTTC
.	.	TRBV11-2	TRBJ1-3	18	CASSLRGGPSSPGNTTYF	TGTGCCAGCAGTTTAAGGGGGGGGCCCAGCTCACCTGGAAACACCACATATTTT
.	many	TRBV27	TRBJ2-1	13	CASSLYDYNEQFF	TGTGCCAGCAGTTTATACGACTACAATGAGCAGTTCTTC
.	.	TRBV27	TRBJ2-7	16	CASSSSRTIVYYEQYF	TGTGCCAGCAGTTCATCTAGGACTATAGTATACTACGAGCAGTACTTC
.	.	TRBV20-1	TRBJ2-7	16	CSANRYVGTVTYEQYF	TGCAGTGCCAACCGTTATGTAGGGACGGTCACCTACGAGCAGTACTTC
.	many	TRBV25-1	TRBJ1-1	12	CASMGRDTEAFF	TGTGCCAGCATGGGCAGGGACACTGAAGCTTTCTTT
.	once	TRBV24-1	TRBJ2-3	14	CATSVGTSTDTQYF	TGTGCCACCAGTGTCGGGACTAGCACAGATACGCAGTATTTT
.	few	TRBV7-8	TRBJ2-3	13	CASSDLLLVEQYF	TGTGCCAGCAGCGATTTACTACTCGTGGAGCAGTATTTT
TRBD2	.	TRBV4-1	TRBJ2-7	14	CASSQETTSGEQYF	TGCGCCAGCAGCCAAGAAACGACTAGCGGAGAGCAGTACTTC
.	few	TRBV15	TRBJ2-5	13	CATGLGPTETQYF	TGTGCCACCGGGCTTGGGCCTACGGAGACCCAGTACTTC
.	.	TRBV7-3	TRBJ2-7	14	CASSSGPGGYEQYF	TGTGCTAGCAGCTCCGGCCCGGGTGGGTACGAGCAGTACTTC
.	.	TRBV20-1	TRBJ2-5	15	CSDRDLSGGRETQYF	TGCAGTGATAGAGATCTCAGTGGGGGCCGGGAGACCCAGTACTTC